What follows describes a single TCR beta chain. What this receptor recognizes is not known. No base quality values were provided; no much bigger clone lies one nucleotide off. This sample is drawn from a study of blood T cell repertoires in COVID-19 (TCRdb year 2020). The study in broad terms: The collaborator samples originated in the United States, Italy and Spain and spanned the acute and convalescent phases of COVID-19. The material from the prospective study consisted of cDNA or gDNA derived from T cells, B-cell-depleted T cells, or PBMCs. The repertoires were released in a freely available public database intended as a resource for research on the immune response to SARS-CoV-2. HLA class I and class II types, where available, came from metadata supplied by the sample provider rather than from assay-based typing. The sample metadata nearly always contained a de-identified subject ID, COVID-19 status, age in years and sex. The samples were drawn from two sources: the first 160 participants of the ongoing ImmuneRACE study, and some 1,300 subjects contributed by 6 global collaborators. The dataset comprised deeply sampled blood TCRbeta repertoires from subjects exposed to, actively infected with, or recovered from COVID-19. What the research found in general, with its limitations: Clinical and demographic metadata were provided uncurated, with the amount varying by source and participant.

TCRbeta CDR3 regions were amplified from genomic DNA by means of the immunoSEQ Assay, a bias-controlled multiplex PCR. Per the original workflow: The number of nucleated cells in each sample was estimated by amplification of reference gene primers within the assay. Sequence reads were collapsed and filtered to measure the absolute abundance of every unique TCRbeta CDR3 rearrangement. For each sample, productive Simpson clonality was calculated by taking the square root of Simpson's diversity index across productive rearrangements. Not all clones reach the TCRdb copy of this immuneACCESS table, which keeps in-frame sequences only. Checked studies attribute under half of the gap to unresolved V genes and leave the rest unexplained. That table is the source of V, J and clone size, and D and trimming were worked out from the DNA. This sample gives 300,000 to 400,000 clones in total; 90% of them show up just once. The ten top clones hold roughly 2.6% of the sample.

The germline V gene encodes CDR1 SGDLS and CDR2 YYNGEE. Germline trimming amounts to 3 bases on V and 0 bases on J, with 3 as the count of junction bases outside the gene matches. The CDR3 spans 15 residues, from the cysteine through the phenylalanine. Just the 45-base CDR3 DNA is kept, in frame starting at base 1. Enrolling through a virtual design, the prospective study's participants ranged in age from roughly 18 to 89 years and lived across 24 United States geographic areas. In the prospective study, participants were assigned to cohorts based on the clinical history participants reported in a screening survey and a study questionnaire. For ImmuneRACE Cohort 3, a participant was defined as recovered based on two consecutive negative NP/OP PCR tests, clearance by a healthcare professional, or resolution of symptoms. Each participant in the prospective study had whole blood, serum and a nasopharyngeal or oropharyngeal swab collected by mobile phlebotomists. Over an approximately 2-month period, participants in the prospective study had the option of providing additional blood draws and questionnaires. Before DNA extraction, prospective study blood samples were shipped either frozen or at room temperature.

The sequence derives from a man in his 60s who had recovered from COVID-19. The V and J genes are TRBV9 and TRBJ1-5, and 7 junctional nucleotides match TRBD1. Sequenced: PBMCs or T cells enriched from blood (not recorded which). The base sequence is TGTGCCAGCAGCGCGACAGGGAATAGCAATCAGCCCCAGCATTTT. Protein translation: CASSATGNSNQPQHF. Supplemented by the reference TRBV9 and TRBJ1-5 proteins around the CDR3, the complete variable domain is DSGVTQTPKHLITATGQRVTLRCSPRSGDLSVYWYQQSLDQGLQFLIQYYNGEERAKGNILERFSAQQFPDLHSELNLSSLELGDSALYFCASSATGNSNQPQHFGDGTRLSIL.